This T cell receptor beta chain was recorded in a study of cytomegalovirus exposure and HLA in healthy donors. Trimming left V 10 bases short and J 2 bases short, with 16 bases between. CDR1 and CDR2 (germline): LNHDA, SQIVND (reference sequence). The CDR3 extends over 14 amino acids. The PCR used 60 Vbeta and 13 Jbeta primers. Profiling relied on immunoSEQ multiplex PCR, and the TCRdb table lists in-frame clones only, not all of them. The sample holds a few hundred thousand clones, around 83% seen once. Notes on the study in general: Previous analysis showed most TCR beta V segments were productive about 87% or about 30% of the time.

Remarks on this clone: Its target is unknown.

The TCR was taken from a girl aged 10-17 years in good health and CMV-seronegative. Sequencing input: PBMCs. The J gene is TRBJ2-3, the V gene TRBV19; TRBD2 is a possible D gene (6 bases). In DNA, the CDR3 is TGTGCCACCACCCCTGGGGAGGTCACAGATACGCAGTATTTT. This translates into CATTPGEVTDTQYF.